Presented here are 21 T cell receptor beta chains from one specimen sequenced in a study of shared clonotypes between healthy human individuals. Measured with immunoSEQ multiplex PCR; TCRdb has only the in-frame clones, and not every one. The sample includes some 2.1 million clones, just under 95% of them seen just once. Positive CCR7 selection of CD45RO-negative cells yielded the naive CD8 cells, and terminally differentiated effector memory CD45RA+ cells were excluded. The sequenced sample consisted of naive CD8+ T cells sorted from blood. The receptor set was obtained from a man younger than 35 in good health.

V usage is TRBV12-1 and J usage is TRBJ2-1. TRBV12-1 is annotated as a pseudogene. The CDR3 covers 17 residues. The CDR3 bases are TGTGCCAGCAGCTCCACGATGCAGGGGGGGACCTACAATGAGCAGTTCTTC. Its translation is CASSSTMQGGTYNEQFF.

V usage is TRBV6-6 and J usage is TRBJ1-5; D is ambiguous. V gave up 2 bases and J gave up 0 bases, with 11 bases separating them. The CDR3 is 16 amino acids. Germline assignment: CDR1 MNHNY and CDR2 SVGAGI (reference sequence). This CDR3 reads CASSYERVYSNQPQHF. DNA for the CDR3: TGTGCCAGCAGTTACGAACGGGTTTATAGCAATCAGCCCCAGCATTTT.

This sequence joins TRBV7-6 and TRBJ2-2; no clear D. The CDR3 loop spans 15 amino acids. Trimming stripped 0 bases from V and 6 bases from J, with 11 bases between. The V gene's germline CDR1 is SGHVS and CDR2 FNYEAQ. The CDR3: CASSLAGSPPGELFF. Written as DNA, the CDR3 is TGTGCCAGCAGCTTAGCGGGGTCCCCGCCCGGGGAGCTGTTTTTT.

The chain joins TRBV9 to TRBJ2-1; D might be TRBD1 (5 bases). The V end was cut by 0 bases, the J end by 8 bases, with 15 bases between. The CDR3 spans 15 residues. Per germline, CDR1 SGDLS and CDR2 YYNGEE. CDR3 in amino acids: CASSVGSGLEHEQFF. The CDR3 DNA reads TGTGCCAGCAGCGTAGGTTCAGGGCTGGAACATGAGCAGTTCTTC.

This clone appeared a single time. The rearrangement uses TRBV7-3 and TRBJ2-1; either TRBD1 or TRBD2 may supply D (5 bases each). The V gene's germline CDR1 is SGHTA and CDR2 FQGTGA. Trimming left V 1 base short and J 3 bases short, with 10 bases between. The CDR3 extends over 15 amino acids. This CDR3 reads CASSLRPGLYNEQFF. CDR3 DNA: TGTGCCAGCAGCTTAAGGCCGGGGCTCTACAATGAGCAGTTCTTC.

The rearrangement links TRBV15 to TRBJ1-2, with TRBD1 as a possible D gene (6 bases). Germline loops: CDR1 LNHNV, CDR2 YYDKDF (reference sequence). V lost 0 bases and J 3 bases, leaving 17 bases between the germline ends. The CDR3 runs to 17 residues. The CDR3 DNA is TGTGCCACCAGCAGAGATTGGACAGAGGGGATTCACTATGGCTACACCTTC. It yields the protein CATSRDWTEGIHYGYTF. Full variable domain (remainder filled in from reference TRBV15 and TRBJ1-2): DAMVIQNPRYQVTQFGKPVTLSCSQTLNHNVMYWYQQKSSQAPKLLFHYYDKDFNNEADTPDNFQSRRPNTSFCFLDIRSPGLGDTAMYLCATSRDWTEGIHYGYTFGSGTRLTVV.

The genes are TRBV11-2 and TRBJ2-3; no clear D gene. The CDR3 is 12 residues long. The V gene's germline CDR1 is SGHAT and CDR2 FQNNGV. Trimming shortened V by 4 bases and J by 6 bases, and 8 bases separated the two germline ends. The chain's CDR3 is CASSSGPDTQYF. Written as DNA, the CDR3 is TGTGCCAGCAGCTCCGGGCCTGATACGCAGTATTTT. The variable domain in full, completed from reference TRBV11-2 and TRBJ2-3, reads EAGVAQSPRYKIIEKRQSVAFWCNPISGHATLYWYQQILGQGPKLLIQFQNNGVVDDSQLPKDRFSAERLKGVDSTLKIQPAKLEDSAVYLCASSSGPDTQYFGPGTRLTVL.

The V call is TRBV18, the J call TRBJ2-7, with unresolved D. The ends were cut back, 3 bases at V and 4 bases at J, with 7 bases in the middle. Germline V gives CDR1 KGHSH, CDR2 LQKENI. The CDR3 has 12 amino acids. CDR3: CASSPKDYEQYF. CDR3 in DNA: TGTGCCAGCTCACCGAAGGATTACGAGCAGTACTTC.

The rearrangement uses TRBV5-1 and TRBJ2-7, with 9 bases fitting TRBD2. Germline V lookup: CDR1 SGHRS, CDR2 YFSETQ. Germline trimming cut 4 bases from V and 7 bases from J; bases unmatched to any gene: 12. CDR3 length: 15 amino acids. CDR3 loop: CASSPSGGMHWEQYF. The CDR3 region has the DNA TGCGCCAGCAGCCCGAGCGGGGGGATGCACTGGGAGCAGTACTTC.

The chain's CDR3 is CASSQATSYNEQFF. As DNA, the CDR3 is TGTGCCAGCAGCCAAGCAACGTCCTACAATGAGCAGTTCTTC. The rearrangement uses TRBV11-2 and TRBJ2-1; no reliable D call. CDR3 size: 14 residues. Germline V gene lookup returns CDR1 SGHAT and CDR2 FQNNGV. Trimming cost V 5 bases and J 1 base, with 9 bases left between them.

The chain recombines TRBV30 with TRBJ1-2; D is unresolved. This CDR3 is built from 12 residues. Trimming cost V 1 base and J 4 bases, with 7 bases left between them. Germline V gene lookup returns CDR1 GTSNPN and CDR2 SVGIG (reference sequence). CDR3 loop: CAWSEEGYGYTF. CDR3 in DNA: TGTGCCTGGAGTGAGGAGGGCTATGGCTACACCTTC.

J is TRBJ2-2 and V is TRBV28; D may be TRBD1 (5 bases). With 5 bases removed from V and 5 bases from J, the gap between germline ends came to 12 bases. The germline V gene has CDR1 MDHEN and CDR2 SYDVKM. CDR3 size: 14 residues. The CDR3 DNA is TGTGCCAGCAGTCCAAATCCAGGGACCGGGGAGCTGTTTTTT. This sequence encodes CASSPNPGTGELFF. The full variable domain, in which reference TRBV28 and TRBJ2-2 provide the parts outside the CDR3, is DVKVTQSSRYLVKRTGEKVFLECVQDMDHENMFWYRQDPGLGLRLIYFSYDVKMKEKGDIPEGYSVSREKKERFSLILESASTNQTSMYLCASSPNPGTGELFFGEGSRLTVL.

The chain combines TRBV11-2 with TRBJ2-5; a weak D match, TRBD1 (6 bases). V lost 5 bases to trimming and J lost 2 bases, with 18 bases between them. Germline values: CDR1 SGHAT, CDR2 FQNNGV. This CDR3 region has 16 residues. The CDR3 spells CASSLRRDTPQETQYF. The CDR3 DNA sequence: TGTGCCAGCAGCCTCCGCCGGGACACACCACAAGAGACCCAGTACTTC.

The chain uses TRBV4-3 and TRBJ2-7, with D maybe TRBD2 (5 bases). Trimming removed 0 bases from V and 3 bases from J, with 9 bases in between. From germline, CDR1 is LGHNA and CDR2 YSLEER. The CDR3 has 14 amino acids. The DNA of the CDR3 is TGCGCCAGCAGCCAAGATGCTAGCTACTACGAGCAGTACTTC. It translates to CASSQDASYYEQYF.

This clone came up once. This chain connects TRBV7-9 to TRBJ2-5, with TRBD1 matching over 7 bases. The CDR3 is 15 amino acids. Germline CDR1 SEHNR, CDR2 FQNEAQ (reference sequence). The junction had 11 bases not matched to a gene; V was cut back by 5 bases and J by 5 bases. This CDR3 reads CASSPFQTGRETQYF. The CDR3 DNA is TGTGCCAGCAGCCCCTTCCAGACAGGGCGGGAGACCCAGTACTTC.

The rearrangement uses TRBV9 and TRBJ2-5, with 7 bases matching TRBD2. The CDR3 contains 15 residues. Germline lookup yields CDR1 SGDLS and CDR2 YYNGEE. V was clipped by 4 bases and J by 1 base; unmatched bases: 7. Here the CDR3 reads CASSPRGETQETQYF. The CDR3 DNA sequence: TGTGCCAGCAGCCCCCGGGGGGAGACCCAAGAGACCCAGTACTTC.

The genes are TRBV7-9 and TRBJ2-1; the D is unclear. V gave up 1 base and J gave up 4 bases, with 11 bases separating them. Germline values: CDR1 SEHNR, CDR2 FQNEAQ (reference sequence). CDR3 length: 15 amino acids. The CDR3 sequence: CASSLEGPRYNEQFF. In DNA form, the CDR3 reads TGTGCCAGCAGCTTAGAAGGCCCCAGGTACAATGAGCAGTTCTTC.

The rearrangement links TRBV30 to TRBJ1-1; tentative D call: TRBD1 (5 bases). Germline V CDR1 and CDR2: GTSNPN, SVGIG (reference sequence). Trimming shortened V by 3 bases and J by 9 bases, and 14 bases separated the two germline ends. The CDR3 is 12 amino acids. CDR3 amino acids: CAWSEVGTKAFF. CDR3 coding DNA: TGTGCCTGGAGCGAAGTTGGGACCAAAGCTTTCTTT.

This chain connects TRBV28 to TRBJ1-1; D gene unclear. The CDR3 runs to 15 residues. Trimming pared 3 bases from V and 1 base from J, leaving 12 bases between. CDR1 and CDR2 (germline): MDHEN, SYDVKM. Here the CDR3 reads CASSFPPAGNTEAFF. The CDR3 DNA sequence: TGTGCCAGCAGTTTCCCACCTGCGGGGAACACTGAAGCTTTCTTT.

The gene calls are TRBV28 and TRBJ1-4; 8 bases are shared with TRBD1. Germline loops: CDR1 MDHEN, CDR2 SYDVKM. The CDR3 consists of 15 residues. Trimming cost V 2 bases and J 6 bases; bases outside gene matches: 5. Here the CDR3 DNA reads TGTGCCAGCAGTTTACCGGACAGGGTTGATGAAAAACTGTTTTTT. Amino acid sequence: CASSLPDRVDEKLFF.

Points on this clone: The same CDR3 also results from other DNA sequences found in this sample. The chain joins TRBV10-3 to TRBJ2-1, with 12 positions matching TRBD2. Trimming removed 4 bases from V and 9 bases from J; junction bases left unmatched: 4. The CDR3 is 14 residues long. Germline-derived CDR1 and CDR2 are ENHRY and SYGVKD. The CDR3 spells CAISGLAGGSEQFF. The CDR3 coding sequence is TGTGCCATCAGTGGCCTAGCGGGAGGGAGTGAGCAGTTCTTC.